These 21 T cell receptor beta chains were sequenced from one sample in a study of identifying expanded T cells in peripheral blood. The table came from immunoSEQ multiplex PCR; TCRdb's copy has only in-frame clones and leaves some out. The repertoire holds 80,000 or so clones, with approximately 84% as singletons. Sequences were obtained from blood. These TCRs come from a person aged 18 to 70 in good health.

This clone has a handful of counts. The chain couples TRBV11-1 to TRBJ2-3, with D perhaps given as TRBD1 or TRBD2 (5 bases each). V lost 5 bases and J lost 3, with 15 bases in between. Germline V CDR1 and CDR2: SGHAT, FQDESV (reference sequence). The CDR3 length is 15 residues. The CDR3 DNA sequence: TGTGCCAGCAGCCCAGAGGGGAAAGAGACAGATACGCAGTATTTT. It yields the protein CASSPEGKETDTQYF.

J is TRBJ1-2 and V is TRBV13; the D is unclear. CDR3 size: 15 residues. Deletions cut 0 bases from V and 2 bases from J, with 10 bases between. Germline V CDR1 and CDR2: PRHDT, FYEKMQ (reference sequence). This CDR3 reads CASSLGDSRNYGYTF. The CDR3 region has the DNA TGTGCCAGCAGCTTAGGCGACTCTCGAAACTATGGCTACACCTTC.

This clone has a handful of counts. At one of its ends the junction is not consistent with the germline gene, which may arise from a read error. The chain combines TRBV7-7 with TRBJ2-5; unclear D gene. This CDR3 spans 14 amino acids. Germline assignment: CDR1 SSHAT and CDR2 FNYEAQ (reference sequence). The CDR3 reads CASSLASRQETQYF. In DNA, the CDR3 is TGTGCTAGCAGCTTAGCTAGTAGACAAGAGACCCAGTACTTC. Based on the CDR3 plus reference TRBV7-7 and TRBJ2-5, the full variable domain is GAGVSQSPRYKVTKRGQDVTLRCDPISSHATLYWYQQALGQGPEFLTYFNYEAQPDKSGLPSDRFSAERPEGSISTLTIQRTEQRDSAMYRCASSLASRQETQYFGPGTRLLVL.

The chain is built from TRBV29-1 and TRBJ2-3; D unresolved. Germline lookup yields CDR1 SQVTM and CDR2 ANQGSEA. This CDR3 is 15 amino acids long. V gave up 3 bases and J gave up 3 bases, with 16 bases separating them. CDR3 in amino acids: CSVERTSRATDTQYF. DNA for the CDR3: TGCAGCGTTGAGAGGACCTCGCGCGCTACAGATACGCAGTATTTT.

The chain is built from TRBV5-1 and TRBJ2-2; TRBD2 agrees at 14 bases. Germline trimming cut 2 bases from V and 2 bases from J; bases unmatched to any gene: 2. This CDR3 region has 17 residues. Per the germline V gene, CDR1 is SGHRS and CDR2 is YFSETQ. Here the CDR3 reads CASSFGTSGRNTGELFF. The CDR3 bases are TGCGCCAGCAGCTTCGGGACTAGCGGGAGAAACACCGGGGAGCTGTTTTTT.

V and J are TRBV11-1 and TRBJ1-1; D not certain. Trimming pared 0 bases from V and 9 bases from J, leaving 11 bases between. This CDR3 has 13 amino acids. Germline assignment: CDR1 SGHAT and CDR2 FQDESV (reference sequence). The CDR3 DNA follows: TGTGCCAGCAGCTTAGCGTACGGGCGCCAAGCTTTCTTT. Residues: CASSLAYGRQAFF.

The genes are TRBV28 and TRBJ1-1; D perhaps matches TRBD1 (6 bases). V was clipped by 6 bases and J by 3 bases, with 11 bases between them. Germline values: CDR1 MDHEN, CDR2 SYDVKM. The CDR3 is 13 amino acids. CDR3 sequence (DNA): TGTGCCAGCAGCTACGACAGGTACACTGAAGCTTTCTTT. This gives the protein CASSYDRYTEAFF.

V is TRBV27 and J is TRBJ2-7, with D perhaps matching TRBD1 (6 bases). Germline CDR1 and CDR2: MNHEY and SMNVEV (reference sequence). The V end lost 3 bases, the J end lost 2 bases, and 8 bases lay between the germline ends. The CDR3 spans 13 residues. CDR3 coding DNA: TGTGCCAGCAGTTTCCGGACAGCCTACGAGCAGTACTTC. As protein: CASSFRTAYEQYF.

The genes are TRBV28 and TRBJ1-2, with 8 bases fitting TRBD1. This CDR3 spans 13 amino acids. The J segment lost 6 bases and the V segment lost 3 bases, leaving 3 bases of the junction unmatched. The germline CDR1 and CDR2 sequences are MDHEN and SYDVKM. The CDR3: CASSLGDRNGYTF. The CDR3, as DNA: TGTGCCAGCAGTTTGGGGGACAGGAATGGCTACACCTTC.

The chain links TRBV10-3 to TRBJ2-6; D remains unclear. The V and J ends lost 3 bases and 1 base respectively, with 4 bases between them. This CDR3 is 14 amino acids long. CDR1 ENHRY and CDR2 SYGVKD come from the germline V gene. The CDR3 DNA reads as TGTGCCATCAGTGATGAGTCTGGGGCCAACGTCCTGACTTTC. Amino acid sequence: CAISDESGANVLTF.

V and J are TRBV18 and TRBJ2-3; D ambiguous. V lost 5 bases and J 1 base, leaving 13 bases between the germline ends. Germline CDR1 reads KGHSH; CDR2 reads LQKENI. This CDR3 is 15 amino acids long. CDR3 residues: CASSLPAMGTDTQYF. The CDR3 DNA reads as TGTGCCAGCTCATTACCCGCCATGGGCACAGATACGCAGTATTTT. Looking up the rest from reference TRBV18 and TRBJ2-3 gives the full variable domain: NAGVMQNPRHLVRRRGQEARLRCSPMKGHSHVYWYRQLPEEGLKFMVYLQKENIIDESGMPKERFSAEFPKEGPSILRIQQVVRGDSAAYFCASSLPAMGTDTQYFGPGTRLTVL.

The V gene is TRBV10-3, the J gene TRBJ2-1; TRBD2 matches 10 bases. V gave up 7 bases and J gave up 2 bases; unmatched junction bases: 5. Germline-derived CDR1 and CDR2 are ENHRY and SYGVKD. This CDR3 region has 15 residues. CDR3 region: CAITPAGGPYNEQFF. The CDR3 DNA sequence: TGTGCCATCACCCCAGCGGGAGGGCCCTACAATGAGCAGTTCTTC.

The V and J genes are TRBV29-1 and TRBJ2-7; D could derive from TRBD1 or TRBD2 (5 bases each). Germline V gene lookup returns CDR1 SQVTM and CDR2 ANQGSEA. V was cut by 7 bases and J by 5 bases, with 18 bases left in between. The CDR3 spans 13 residues. CDR3 in DNA: TGCAGCGCCCCCGTGGGGACGTGGAACGAGCAGTACTTC. Translated, it gives CSAPVGTWNEQYF.

The CDR3 bases are TGTGCCAGCAGCTTAGAACCGGGCGGGAGGCGCGACAATGAGCAGTTCTTC. It encodes CASSLEPGGRRDNEQFF. The chain links TRBV7-6 to TRBJ2-1; TRBD2 aligns across 8 bases. J gave up 5 bases and V 1 base, and 10 bases lay outside the gene matches. The CDR3 length is 17 residues. CDR1 is SGHVS and CDR2 is FNYEAQ in the germline V gene.

The rearrangement uses TRBV6-1 and TRBJ2-2; D is possibly TRBD1 (5 bases). V was shortened by 4 bases and J by 8 bases, with 11 bases between the two germline ends. Germline V CDR1 and CDR2: MNHNS, SASEGT. CDR3 length: 13 amino acids. CDR3 region: CASSGRQSGELFF. As DNA, the CDR3 is TGTGCCAGCAGTGGCCGACAGAGTGGGGAGCTGTTTTTT.

The rearrangement links TRBV19 to TRBJ2-1, with D maybe TRBD2 (5 bases). The CDR3 sequence is 14 residues long. Trimming left V 8 bases short and J 4 bases short, with 15 bases between. Germline V gene sequence: CDR1 LNHDA, CDR2 SQIVND (reference sequence). The DNA for the CDR3 is TGTGCCAGTGTATCCGATCCGGGATACAATGAGCAGTTCTTC. It specifies CASVSDPGYNEQFF.

This clone came up once. The chain combines TRBV11-2 with TRBJ2-1; TRBD2 might be the D (6 bases). The germline V and J ends were trimmed by 4 bases and 2 bases, with 24 bases remaining between them. CDR1 and CDR2 (germline): SGHAT, FQNNGV. There are 19 residues in the CDR3. In DNA, the CDR3 is TGTGCCAGCAGCTCGCTTTTGGGAGGCGGCGGTTCCCCCTACAATGAGCAGTTCTTC. Its translation: CASSSLLGGGGSPYNEQFF.

A single count supports this clone. The genes are TRBV2 and TRBJ2-7, with TRBD2 identical over 8 bases. This CDR3 region has 17 residues. V lost 5 bases to trimming and J lost 0 bases; unmatched junction nucleotides: 12. In germline, CDR1 is SNHLY, CDR2 FYNNEI. CDR3 protein: CASSLPGGGAISYEQYF. The CDR3 DNA sequence: TGTGCCAGCAGTCTCCCCGGGGGGGGAGCCATCTCCTACGAGCAGTACTTC.

The rearrangement joins TRBV6-6 to TRBJ2-1; D possibly matches TRBD1 or TRBD2 (5 bases each). This CDR3 region has 15 residues. Deletions cut 5 bases from V and 1 base from J, with 12 bases between. Germline CDR1 MNHNY, CDR2 SVGAGI (reference sequence). For the CDR3, the DNA is TGTGCCAGCAGTCCCGGGGCTAGTTCCTACAATGAGCAGTTCTTC. Amino acid sequence: CASSPGASSYNEQFF.

Notes on this clone: Germline is not matched at one junction end, which may reflect a read error. The chain employs TRBV6-5 and TRBJ2-3; 7 positions agree with TRBD1. Germline assignment: CDR1 MNHEY and CDR2 SVGAGI. The CDR3 totals 15 residues. CDR3 in DNA: TGTGCCATCAGTCCCGGGACAGCCAACACAGATACGCAGTATTTT. Protein: CAISPGTANTDTQYF.

V gene TRBV16 combines with J gene TRBJ1-5, with D unclear. Germline values: CDR1 KGHSY, CDR2 FQNENV. V lost 2 bases, J lost 7 bases, and 9 bases lay in between. The CDR3 loop spans 13 amino acids. CDR3 sequence reads: CASSQRKDQPQHF. CDR3 DNA: TGTGCCAGCAGCCAACGGAAAGACCAGCCCCAGCATTTT.